Below, 24 T cell receptor beta chains from the same sample are listed, as sequenced in a study of human CD8 memory T cell subsets. TPEX cells were exhausted-like CCR7+ PD-1+ TIGIT+ early memory CD8+ T cells. Construction of TCR beta libraries was accomplished by means of UMI-labeled 5' RACE. One entry per CDR3 protein, without DNA, is what TCRdb gives after re-calling the 5' RACE reads. This sample contains about 9,000 distinct CDR3 sequences. The source material was CD8+ T cells from PBMCs. Source of these receptors: a human donor in good health.

J is TRBJ1-6 and V is TRBV7-2; the D gene TCRdb calls, TRBD1, cannot be checked with no DNA. CDR3 length: 12 residues. In germline, CDR1 is SGHTA, CDR2 FQGNSA. The CDR3 sequence: CASRGGWEPLHF. Drawing the rest from reference TRBV7-2 and TRBJ1-6, the complete variable domain is GAGVSQSPSNKVTEKGKDVELRCDPISGHTALYWYRQSLGQGLEFLIYFQGNSAPDKSGLPSDRFSAERTGGSVSTLTIQRTQQEDSAVYLCASRGGWEPLHFGNGTRLTVT.

The rearrangement uses TRBV7-2 and TRBJ2-5; with no DNA, the TCRdb D assignment of TRBD1 cannot be verified. CDR1 and CDR2 (germline): SGHTA, FQGNSA. CDR3 length: 17 residues. The CDR3 loop reads CASSSPKEGRYQETQYF.

The rearrangement uses TRBV4-1 and TRBJ2-5; TCRdb proposes TRBD1, but this gene call is untestable without DNA. The CDR3 sequence is 15 residues long. Germline V gives CDR1 MGHRA, CDR2 YSYEKL. The CDR3 region is CASSQDWDHQETQYF.

This chain connects TRBV19 to TRBJ2-7; as DNA is missing, the TRBD1 call by TCRdb cannot be tested. Germline V lookup: CDR1 LNHDA, CDR2 SQIVND (reference sequence). CDR3 length: 14 residues. CDR3 sequence reads: CASSIVGHSYEQYF.

This chain joins TRBV30 and TRBJ2-1; TCRdb lists TRBD2, though no DNA is available to test this call. CDR3 size: 15 residues. Germline V gene data show CDR1 as GTSNPN and CDR2 as SVGIG (reference sequence). The CDR3: CAWSRTSGMWNEQFF.

The chain recombines TRBV5-4 with TRBJ2-5; lacking DNA, the TRBD1 call made by TCRdb goes unchecked. The CDR3 is 14 amino acids. Germline assignment: CDR1 SGHNT and CDR2 YYREEE (reference sequence). CDR3 loop: CASSSPWDPETQYF.

CDR3 region: CASSFNGAYEQYF. The rearrangement uses TRBV5-6 and TRBJ2-7. CDR3 length equals 13 residues. Germline CDR1 and CDR2: SGHDT and YYEEEE.

This rearrangement joins TRBV7-9 to TRBJ2-5; TCRdb's D call, TRBD2, is unchecked because there is no DNA. Germline V gene sequence: CDR1 SEHNR, CDR2 FQNEAQ (reference sequence). This CDR3 has 15 residues. CDR3 sequence: CASSLVGSGQETQYF.

J is TRBJ2-1 and V is TRBV7-9; checking the TCRdb D call of TRBD2 is not possible without DNA. The CDR3 contains 21 residues. CDR1 and CDR2 from the germline V gene are SEHNR and FQNEAQ (reference sequence). CDR3 amino acids: CASSLGVGQARLYFLYNEQFF.

The V gene is TRBV14, the J gene TRBJ2-1; TCRdb's assignment of TRBD1 cannot be checked, as there is no DNA. Germline CDR1 reads SGHDN; CDR2 reads FVKESK. The CDR3 length is 13 residues. This chain's CDR3 is CASSQTGAVEQFF.

The rearrangement uses TRBV12-3 or TRBV12-4 and TRBJ2-3; the TCRdb D gene call, TRBD2, has no DNA to confirm it. This CDR3 has 12 residues. Here the CDR3 reads CASTQLGVGQYF.

The CDR3: CASSNRDRGRDNEQFF. V and J are TRBV7-9 and TRBJ2-1; TCRdb returns TRBD1, unconfirmable since there is no DNA. Germline V lookup: CDR1 SEHNR, CDR2 FQNEAQ (reference sequence). The CDR3 runs to 16 residues.

V is TRBV28 and J is TRBJ2-2; TCRdb returns TRBD1, unconfirmable since there is no DNA. CDR3 size: 15 residues. Germline V gene sequence: CDR1 MDHEN, CDR2 SYDVKM. The CDR3 region is CASSPLSVLPGELFF.

V gene TRBV4-2 combines with J gene TRBJ1-5; TCRdb proposes TRBD1, but this gene call is untestable without DNA. Germline assignment: CDR1 LGHNA and CDR2 YNFKEQ. The CDR3 length is 16 residues. The chain's CDR3 is CASSQTPGTGHQPQHF.

This chain joins TRBV10-3 and TRBJ2-4; TCRdb lists TRBD1, though no DNA is available to test this call. Per germline, CDR1 ENHRY and CDR2 SYGVKD. This CDR3 region has 16 residues. CDR3 residues: CAISEETGVAKNIQYF.

The J gene is TRBJ2-1, the V gene TRBV7-8. Germline CDR1 is SGHVS and CDR2 is FQNEAQ. The CDR3 contains 15 residues. Here the CDR3 reads CASSPPGGFNNEQFF.

V and J are TRBV19 and TRBJ1-1; checking the TCRdb D call of TRBD1 is not possible without DNA. This CDR3 comprises 15 residues. CDR1 and CDR2 from the germline V gene are LNHDA and SQIVND (reference sequence). CDR3 loop: CASSIDGTDYTEAFF.

J is TRBJ2-1 and V is TRBV7-2; without DNA, the TCRdb call of TRBD2 cannot be checked. This CDR3 has 21 amino acids. Germline V gene lookup returns CDR1 SGHTA and CDR2 FQGNSA. The CDR3 loop is CASSLGVSGTNLRFSYNEQFF. The full variable domain, with the rest looked up from reference TRBV7-2 and TRBJ2-1, is GAGVSQSPSNKVTEKGKDVELRCDPISGHTALYWYRQSLGQGLEFLIYFQGNSAPDKSGLPSDRFSAERTGGSVSTLTIQRTQQEDSAVYLCASSLGVSGTNLRFSYNEQFFGPGTRLTVL.

This chain uses TRBV14 with TRBJ2-1; TCRdb outputs TRBD2, but without DNA this stays unchecked. Germline V gene data show CDR1 as SGHDN and CDR2 as FVKESK. CDR3 length equals 12 residues. The chain's CDR3 is CASSRAGGEPFF.

The chain has TRBV12-3 or TRBV12-4 and TRBJ2-3. The CDR3 length is 14 residues. The CDR3 loop reads CASSLRSGTDTQYF.

The V call is TRBV6-4, the J call TRBJ2-3. Germline CDR1 is MRHNA and CDR2 is SNTAGT. The CDR3 extends over 13 amino acids. CDR3: CASSSVSTDTQYF.

J is TRBJ2-4 and V is TRBV9. CDR3 length: 14 amino acids. Germline CDR1 reads SGDLS; CDR2 reads YYNGEE. The chain's CDR3 is CASSASGAKNIQYF.

V and J are TRBV4-3 and TRBJ1-1. This CDR3 spans 13 amino acids. Germline-derived CDR1 and CDR2 are LGHNA and YSLEER. CDR3: CASSQLGDGEAFF.

V is TRBV10-3 and J is TRBJ2-1; there is no DNA to check the TCRdb D call of TRBD2. This CDR3 is 16 amino acids long. Germline V CDR1 and CDR2: ENHRY, SYGVKD. The CDR3: CAISASRLAGYNEQFF.